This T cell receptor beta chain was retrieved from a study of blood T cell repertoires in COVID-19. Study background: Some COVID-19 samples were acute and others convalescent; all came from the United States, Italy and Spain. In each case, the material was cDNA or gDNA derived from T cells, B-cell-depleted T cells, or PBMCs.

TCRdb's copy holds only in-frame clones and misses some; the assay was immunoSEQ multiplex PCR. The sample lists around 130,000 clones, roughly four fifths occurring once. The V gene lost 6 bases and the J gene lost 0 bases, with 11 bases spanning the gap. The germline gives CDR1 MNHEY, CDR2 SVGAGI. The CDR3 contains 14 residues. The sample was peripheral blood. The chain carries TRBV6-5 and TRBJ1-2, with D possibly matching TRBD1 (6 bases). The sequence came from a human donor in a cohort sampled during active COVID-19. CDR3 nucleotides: TGTGCCAGCAGAGGACAGAGCCCTAACTATGGCTACACCTTC. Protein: CASRGQSPNYGYTF.